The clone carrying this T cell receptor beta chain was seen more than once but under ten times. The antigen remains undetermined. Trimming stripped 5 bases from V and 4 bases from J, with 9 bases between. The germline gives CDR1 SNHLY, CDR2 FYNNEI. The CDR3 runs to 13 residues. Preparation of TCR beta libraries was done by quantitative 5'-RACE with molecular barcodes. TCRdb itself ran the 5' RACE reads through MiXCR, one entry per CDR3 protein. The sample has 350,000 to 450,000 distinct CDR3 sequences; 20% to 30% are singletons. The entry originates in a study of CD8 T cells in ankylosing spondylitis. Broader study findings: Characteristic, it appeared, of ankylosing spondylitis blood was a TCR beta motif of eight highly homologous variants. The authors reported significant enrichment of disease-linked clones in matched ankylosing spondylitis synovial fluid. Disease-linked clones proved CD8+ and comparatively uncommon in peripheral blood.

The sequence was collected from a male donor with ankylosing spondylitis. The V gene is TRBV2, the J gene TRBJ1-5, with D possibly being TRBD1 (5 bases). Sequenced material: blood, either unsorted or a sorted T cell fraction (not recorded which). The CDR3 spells CASSRDLNQPQHF. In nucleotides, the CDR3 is TGTGCCAGCAGTCGGGACCTTAATCAGCCCCAGCATTTT. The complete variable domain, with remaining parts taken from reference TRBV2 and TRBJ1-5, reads EPEVTQTPSHQVTQMGQEVILRCVPISNHLYFYWYRQILGQKVEFLVSFYNNEISEKSEIFDDQFSVERPDGSNFTLKIRSTKLEDSAMYFCASSRDLNQPQHFGDGTRLSIL.